This T cell receptor beta chain was obtained from a study of cytomegalovirus exposure and HLA in healthy donors. Study findings and constraints: The study listed around 150 cytomegalovirus-associated TCR beta chains. It was reportedly the case that the classifier diagnosed cytomegalovirus status with high specificity and sensitivity.

Some clones are missing from TCRdb's copy, which holds only in-frame ones; the method was immunoSEQ multiplex PCR. The sample holds roughly 260,000 clones; around nine tenths are singletons and the top ten take approximately 2.5%. The donors were part of the validation cohort, which consisted of under 150 subjects and was separate from the first cohort of several hundred subjects. With regard to this clone: Its antigen remains unknown.

V dropped 0 bases and J dropped 0 bases, with 15 bases sitting between them. Per germline, CDR1 MDHEN and CDR2 SYDVKM. This CDR3 is built from 17 residues. This chain joins TRBV28 and TRBJ2-7, with D possibly TRBD2 on 5 matching bases. Sequencing was carried out using PBMCs. This TCR derives from a man younger than 35 in good health and CMV-seronegative. The CDR3 here is CASSLWEGRRSSYEQYF. In nucleotides, the CDR3 is TGTGCCAGCAGTTTATGGGAAGGTCGGAGGAGCTCCTACGAGCAGTACTTC.